The sequence of this T cell receptor (beta chain) was determined in a study of T cells of healthy individuals. TCRdb processed the 5' RACE reads anew with MiXCR; each CDR3 protein has one entry. The data show about 96,000 distinct CDR3 sequences, with 17% seen just once and more than 5.5% held by the top ten. This clonotype came up a few times. Germline lookup yields CDR1 MDHEN and CDR2 SYDVKM. The CDR3 length is 16 residues. V lost 7 bases to trimming and J lost 0 bases; unmatched junction nucleotides: 9. The genes are TRBV28 and TRBJ1-3; 7 bases map to TRBD1. This clonotype was obtained from a human donor in good health. The CDR3 sequence: CASTFQGDISGNTIYF. The CDR3 DNA reads TGTGCCAGCACCTTCCAGGGGGACATCTCTGGAAACACCATATATTTT.